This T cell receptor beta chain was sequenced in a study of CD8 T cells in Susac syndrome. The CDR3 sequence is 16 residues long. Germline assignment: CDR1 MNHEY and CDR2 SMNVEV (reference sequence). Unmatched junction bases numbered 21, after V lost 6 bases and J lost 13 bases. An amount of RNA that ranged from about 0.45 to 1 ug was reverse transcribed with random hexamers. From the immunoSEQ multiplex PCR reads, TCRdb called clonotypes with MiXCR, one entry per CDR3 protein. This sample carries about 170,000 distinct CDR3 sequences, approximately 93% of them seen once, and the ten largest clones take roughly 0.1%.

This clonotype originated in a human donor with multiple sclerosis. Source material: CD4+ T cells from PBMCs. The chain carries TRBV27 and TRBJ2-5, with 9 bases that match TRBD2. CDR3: CASRSSGDSGGRPRYF. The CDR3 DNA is TGTGCCAGCAGATCGTCGGGTGATAGCGGGGGCCGCCCACGGTACTTC.